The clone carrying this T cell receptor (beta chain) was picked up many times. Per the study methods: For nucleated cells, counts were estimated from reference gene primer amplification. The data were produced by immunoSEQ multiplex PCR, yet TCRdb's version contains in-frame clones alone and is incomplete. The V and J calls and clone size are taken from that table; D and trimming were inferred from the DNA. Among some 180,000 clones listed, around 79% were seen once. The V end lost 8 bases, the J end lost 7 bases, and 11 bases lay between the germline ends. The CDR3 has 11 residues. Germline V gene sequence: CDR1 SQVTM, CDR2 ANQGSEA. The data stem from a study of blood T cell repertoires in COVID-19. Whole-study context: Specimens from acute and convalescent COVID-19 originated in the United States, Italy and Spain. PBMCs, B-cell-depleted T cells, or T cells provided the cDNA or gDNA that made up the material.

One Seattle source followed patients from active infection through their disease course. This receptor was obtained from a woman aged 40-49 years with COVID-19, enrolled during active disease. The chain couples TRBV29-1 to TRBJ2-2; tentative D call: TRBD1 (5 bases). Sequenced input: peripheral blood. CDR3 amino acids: CSFSTVGELFF. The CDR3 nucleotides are TGCAGCTTTTCGACAGTCGGGGAGCTGTTTTTT.